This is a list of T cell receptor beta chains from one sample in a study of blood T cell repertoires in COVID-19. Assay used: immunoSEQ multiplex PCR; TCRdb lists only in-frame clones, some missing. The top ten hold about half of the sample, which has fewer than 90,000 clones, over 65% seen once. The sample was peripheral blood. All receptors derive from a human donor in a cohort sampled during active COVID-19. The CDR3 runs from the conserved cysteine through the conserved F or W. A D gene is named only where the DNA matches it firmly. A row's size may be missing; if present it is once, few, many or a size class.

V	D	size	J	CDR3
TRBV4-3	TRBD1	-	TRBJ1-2	CASSQGTGDYGYTF
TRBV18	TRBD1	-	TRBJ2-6	CASSLLSPGQGSGANVLTF
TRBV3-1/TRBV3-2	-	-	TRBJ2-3	CASSHRTSTDTQYF
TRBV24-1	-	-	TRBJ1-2	CATSDAGNYGYTF
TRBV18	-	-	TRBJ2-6	CASSSRSTGANVLTF
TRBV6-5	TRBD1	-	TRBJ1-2	CASRRRLDRDDGYTF
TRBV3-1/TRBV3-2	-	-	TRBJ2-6	CASSRSSGANVLTF
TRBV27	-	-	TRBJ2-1	CASSSLGRVDEQFF
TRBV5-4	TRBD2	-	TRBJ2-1	CASRASGSFSYNEQFF
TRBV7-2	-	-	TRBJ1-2	CASSQLRGYTF
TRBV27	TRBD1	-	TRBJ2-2	CALNTSGTGGRGRNTGELFF
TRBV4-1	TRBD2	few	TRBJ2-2	CASSQGGGRANTGELFF
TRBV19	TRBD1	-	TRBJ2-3	CASSIHIGRGQGDTQYF
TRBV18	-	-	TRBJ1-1	CASSREQGRTEAFF
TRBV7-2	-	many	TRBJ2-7	CASSWSPYEQYF
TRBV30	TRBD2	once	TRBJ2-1	CAWSVGGSSGEQFF
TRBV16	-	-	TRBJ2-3	CASSQRDTQYF
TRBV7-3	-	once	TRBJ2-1	CASRVTPGQWGNEQFF
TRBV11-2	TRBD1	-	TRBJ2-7	CASSTHRDRRYEQYF
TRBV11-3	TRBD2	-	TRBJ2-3	CASSPGGNVDTQYF
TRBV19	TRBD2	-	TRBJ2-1	CASSIIAGRHNEQFF
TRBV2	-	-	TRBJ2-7	CASRSNWASYEQYF
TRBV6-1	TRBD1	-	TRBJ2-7	CASSEALQGGYEQYF
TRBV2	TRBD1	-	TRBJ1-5	CASTRTGGPNQPQHF